This T cell receptor beta chain was sequenced during a study of CD8 T cells in ankylosing spondylitis. Trimming cost V 0 bases and J 4 bases, with 12 bases left between them. CDR3 length: 15 residues. Germline V gives CDR1 SGHTA, CDR2 FQGTGA. Each CDR3 protein gets one entry after TCRdb re-called the 5' RACE reads with MiXCR. Found here are about 360,000 distinct CDR3 sequences, 20% of them singletons; the top ten hold around 13%. The source material was blood, either unsorted or a sorted T cell fraction (not recorded which). V is TRBV7-3 and J is TRBJ2-5; D remains ambiguous. The source is a male donor with ankylosing spondylitis or in good health (not recorded which). The CDR3 DNA reads as TGTGCCAGCAGCTTAACCGGGCTCAGTGGAGAGACCCAGTACTTC. Protein sequence: CASSLTGLSGETQYF.